This T cell receptor (beta chain) was recovered during a study of neoadjuvant anti-PD-1 for oral cavity cancer. TCRdb keeps only in-frame clones here, not all; method: immunoSEQ multiplex PCR. Of about 68,000 clones listed, approximately 81% were seen once; the top ten hold roughly 3.4%. CDR3 length equals 13 residues. V lost 3 bases and J lost 5, with 10 bases in between. Germline V gives CDR1 MNHNS, CDR2 SASEGT. Sample time point: after neoadjuvant nivolumab, at surgical resection. Blood cells were analyzed directly, without culture or expansion. This material consisted of PBMCs, taken after nivolumab (anti-PD-1) treatment. The sequence came from a person aged 40 to 85 with oral cavity squamous cell carcinoma. The rearrangement joins TRBV6-1 to TRBJ1-2; D remains ambiguous. The CDR3 bases are TGTGCCAGCAGTGATGACCTTAAATATGGCTACACCTTC. Its protein product is CASSDDLKYGYTF.